This paragraph covers one T cell receptor beta chain sequence. This sample stems from a study of blood T cell repertoires in COVID-19. As for the study in general: COVID-19 samples collected from the United States, Italy and Spain covered acute and convalescent phases. In each case, the material was cDNA or gDNA derived from T cells, B-cell-depleted T cells, or PBMCs.

Methods used by the authors: Reference gene primer amplification in the assay estimated nucleated cell counts. Generated by immunoSEQ multiplex PCR, the TCRdb table keeps only in-frame clones and is missing some. The D gene and trimming were derived from the DNA, and the V and J assignments and clone size from that table. The top ten clones hold approximately 2.6% of a sample with some 150,000 clones, about four fifths of them seen once. The CDR3 totals 14 residues. V lost 0 bases and J 6 bases, leaving 12 bases between the germline ends. From germline, CDR1 is SGHRS and CDR2 YFSETQ. This TCR derives from a human donor with acute or convalescent COVID-19. The donor label of this sample is uncertain. The chain recombines TRBV5-1 with TRBJ1-2; possibly TRBD1 for D (6 bases). The sample comprised peripheral blood. DNA of the CDR3: TGCGCCAGCAGCTTGGAACAGGGAAGCGATGGCTACACCTTC. This codes for CASSLEQGSDGYTF. Combining the CDR3 with reference TRBV5-1 and TRBJ1-2 gives the whole variable domain KAGVTQTPRYLIKTRGQQVTLSCSPISGHRSVSWYQQTPGQGLQFLFEYFSETQRNKGNFPGRFSGRQFSNSRSEMNVSTLELGDSALYLCASSLEQGSDGYTFGSGTRLTVV.